Listed here is a single T cell receptor beta chain. Its antigen is undetermined. The entry originates in a study of OX40 agonist ivuxolimab in advanced cancers. General study findings and limits: There were, on average, more expanded clones in CD8+ T cells than in CD4+.

This CDR3 contains 14 residues. V was clipped by 7 bases and J by 0 bases, with 10 bases between them. The germline gives CDR1 SGHRS, CDR2 YFSETQ. Sequenced by immunoSEQ multiplex PCR; TCRdb stores in-frame clones only, minus some. The sample carries 2,500 to 3,000 clones, around 72% recorded once. The chain is built from TRBV5-1 and TRBJ2-2; tentatively, D is TRBD1 or TRBD2 (5 bases each). The source is an adult with an advanced solid tumor such as melanoma, head and neck, liver or kidney cancer. Sequenced material: CD4+ or CD8+ T cells sorted from blood, taken in a trial of the OX40 agonist ivuxolimab. The CDR3 region is CASGVGANTGELFF. CDR3 sequence (DNA): TGCGCCAGCGGAGTGGGGGCGAACACCGGGGAGCTGTTTTTT.